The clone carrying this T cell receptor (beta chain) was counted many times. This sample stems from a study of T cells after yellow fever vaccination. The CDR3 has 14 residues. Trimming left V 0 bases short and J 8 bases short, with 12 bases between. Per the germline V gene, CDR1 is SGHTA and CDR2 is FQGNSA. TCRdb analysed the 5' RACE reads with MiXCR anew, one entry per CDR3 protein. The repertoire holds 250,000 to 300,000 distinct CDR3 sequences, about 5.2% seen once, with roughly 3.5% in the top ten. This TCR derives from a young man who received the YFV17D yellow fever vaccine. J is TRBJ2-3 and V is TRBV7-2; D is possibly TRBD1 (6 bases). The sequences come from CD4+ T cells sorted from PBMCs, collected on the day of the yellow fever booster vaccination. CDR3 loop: CASSLAGAIRTQYF. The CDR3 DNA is TGTGCCAGCAGCTTAGCGGGGGCGATTCGTACGCAGTATTTT.